The clone carrying this T cell receptor (beta chain) was detected once. Original handling: Scientists estimated how many nucleated cells there were by amplifying reference gene primers. Sequenced by immunoSEQ multiplex PCR; TCRdb stores in-frame clones only, minus some. V, J and clone size are those of that table, while D and trimming were read from the DNA. Of some 70,000 clones detected, more than 65% appear once; the ten largest clones hold around 9.4%. This record belongs to a study of blood T cell repertoires in COVID-19. Overall study: There were acute and convalescent COVID-19 samples, and they came from the United States, Italy and Spain. T cells, B-cell-depleted T cells, or PBMCs supplied cDNA or gDNA.

The CDR3 has 14 residues. Trimming removed 8 bases from V and 5 bases from J; junction bases left unmatched: 12. From germline, CDR1 is SQVTM and CDR2 ANQGSEA. J is TRBJ2-3 and V is TRBV29-1; 8 bases align to TRBD2. The sequence was collected from a woman between 45 and 65 years old with acute or convalescent COVID-19. Input material: peripheral blood. The CDR3 nucleotides read TGCAGCTGTATAGCGGGGAGCTCCGTAGATACGCAGTATTTT. Its translation is CSCIAGSSVDTQYF.